The clone carrying this TCR beta chain was counted between two and nine times. TCRdb re-called the RT-PCR reads with MiXCR, one entry per CDR3 protein. The data hold around 850,000 distinct CDR3 sequences, with around 20% observed a single time. The data derive from a study of response to subunit inactivated influenza vaccine. Germline-derived CDR1 and CDR2 are ENHRY and SYGVKD. The CDR3 consists of 17 residues. V dropped 6 bases and J dropped 5; count of bases not matched to a gene: 16. The TCR was taken from a man between 50 and 59 years old who received an inactivated influenza vaccine. The sequencing here drew on PBMCs from blood, taken roughly 5 days after vaccination. The rearrangement uses TRBV10-3 and TRBJ2-5, with TRBD2 matching over 9 bases. Here the CDR3 reads CAISPRGSGGAFETQYF. The CDR3, as DNA: TGTGCCATCAGCCCACGGGGTAGCGGGGGCGCCTTTGAGACCCAGTACTTC.